Below are 5 T cell receptor beta chains sequenced from a single sample in a study of blood T cells in healthy people across ages. Using a J-beta primer mix together with a sample-barcoded 5' primer, a second PCR was run for roughly 7 to 12 cycles. TCRdb reprocessed the 5' RACE reads with MiXCR, giving one entry per CDR3 protein. In the table there are 790,000 or so distinct CDR3 sequences, about 61% of which are singletons. Sequenced input: blood. The receptors originated from a man aged 40-49 years in good health.

The rearrangement uses TRBV12-3 or TRBV12-4 and TRBJ1-5; 7 bases agree with TRBD1. The CDR3 spans 14 residues. V lost 6 bases and J lost 8; bases outside the gene matches: 10. The CDR3 DNA is TGTGCCAGCAGCCTGACAGGGTATGAGGAGCCCCAGCATTTT. It translates to CASSLTGYEEPQHF.

This clonotype has a handful of counts. V is TRBV7-3 and J is TRBJ2-7; D remains ambiguous. Germline loops: CDR1 SGHTA, CDR2 FQGTGA. CDR3 length equals 15 residues. The V end lost 0 bases, the J end lost 4 bases, and 13 bases lay between the germline ends. The chain's CDR3 is CASSLTQSAVYEQYF. The CDR3 nucleotides are TGTGCCAGCAGCTTAACTCAGTCGGCAGTATACGAGCAGTACTTC.

Only a few counts were recorded for this clonotype. The genes are TRBV5-1 and TRBJ1-5; D ambiguous. Trimming stripped 0 bases from V and 0 bases from J, with 7 bases between. The CDR3 is made up of 15 amino acids. Germline V lookup: CDR1 SGHRS, CDR2 YFSETQ. The CDR3 is CASSLVGNSNQPQHF. The CDR3 bases are TGCGCCAGCAGCTTGGTAGGGAATAGCAATCAGCCCCAGCATTTT. The entire variable domain, with the rest obtained from reference TRBV5-1 and TRBJ1-5, is as follows: KAGVTQTPRYLIKTRGQQVTLSCSPISGHRSVSWYQQTPGQGLQFLFEYFSETQRNKGNFPGRFSGRQFSNSRSEMNVSTLELGDSALYLCASSLVGNSNQPQHFGDGTRLSIL.

The chain joins TRBV29-1 to TRBJ2-5, with a weak D call TRBD2 (5 bases). Per germline, CDR1 SQVTM and CDR2 ANQGSEA. The CDR3 has 12 amino acids. The ends were cut back, 5 bases at V and 7 bases at J, with 14 bases in the middle. The CDR3 bases are TGCAGCGTTCGGACTCTGGGTAGGACCCAGTACTTC. As protein: CSVRTLGRTQYF.

The chain carries TRBV29-1 and TRBJ2-1; D is unresolved. CDR1 is SQVTM and CDR2 is ANQGSEA in the germline V gene. The V end lost 0 bases, the J end lost 4 bases, and 7 bases lay between the germline ends. The length of the CDR3 is 13 residues. CDR3 in DNA: TGCAGCGTTGAAGATCCGCTATACAATGAGCAGTTCTTC. Its translation: CSVEDPLYNEQFF.